Described below is a single T cell receptor (beta chain) sequence and its context. Its antigen is not identified. This record belongs to a study of glioma-infiltrating T cells after dendritic cell vaccination. Study context: Three intradermal dendritic cell vaccine injections were given every two weeks. General study points: Few patients contributed both blood and tumor specimens.

TCRB CDR3 was amplified from 2 ug genomic DNA or less. The repertoire was sequenced with immunoSEQ multiplex PCR; TCRdb's copy has only in-frame clones and lacks some. Altogether more than 30,000 clones are present, approximately 90% being singletons, with the ten largest covering 2.2%. The CDR3 sequence is 17 residues long. All glioblastoma patients lacked an isocitrate dehydrogenase mutation. This TCR came from a human donor with glioblastoma. The sequencing here drew on blood, taken before dendritic cell vaccination. This sequence joins TRBV12-2 and TRBJ1-3. TRBV12-2 is reported as a pseudogene. CDR3 nucleotides: TGTGCAAGTCGCTTAGGAGGTTTGGCCCACTCTGGAAACACCATATATTTT. This sequence encodes CASRLGGLAHSGNTIYF.